The clone carrying this T cell receptor beta chain was observed a handful of times. This sample stems from a study of T cells after yellow fever vaccination. TCRdb called the 5' RACE reads again in MiXCR, with one record for every CDR3 protein. Here the sample spans about 340,000 distinct CDR3 sequences, about 12% being singletons. V was shortened by 3 bases and J by 4 bases, with 13 bases between the two germline ends. The CDR3 is 14 residues long. Germline V gene data show CDR1 as SGHRS and CDR2 as YFSETQ. The chain is built from TRBV5-1 and TRBJ1-2, with TRBD1 as a possible D gene (5 bases). The TCR sequence derives from a man aged 18 to 35 who received the YFV17D yellow fever vaccine. The specimen comprised CD4+ T cells sorted from PBMCs, sampled 15 days after the yellow fever booster vaccination. CDR3: CASSSRGDFYGYTF. CDR3 nucleotides: TGCGCCAGCAGCTCCCGAGGGGACTTCTATGGCTACACCTTC.